Shown below are 14 T cell receptor beta chains from a single sample sequenced in a study of stem cell transplantation in POMP-related autoinflammatory disease. The protocol was immunoSEQ multiplex PCR, while the TCRdb copy is restricted to in-frame clones and leaves out a portion. This sample has about 32,000 clones, with around 90% found just once. This specimen was CD4+ T cells from PBMCs, taken before stem cell transplantation. The receptors derive from a human donor with POMP-related autoinflammation and immune dysregulation (PRAID).

The rearrangement links TRBV5-1 to TRBJ2-3; 8 nucleotides line up with TRBD2. Losses at the gene ends were 3 bases for V and 1 base for J; bases not matched to a gene: 7. Germline CDR1 reads SGHRS; CDR2 reads YFSETQ. The CDR3 contains 16 residues. The CDR3 DNA reads as TGCGCCAGCAGCTCCCCAGCGGGGGCCCGCACAGATACGCAGTATTTT. This translates into CASSSPAGARTDTQYF.

This chain joins TRBV7-2 and TRBJ2-1; TRBD2 matches at 12 bases. This CDR3 spans 15 amino acids. V lost 3 bases to trimming and J lost 4 bases; unmatched junction nucleotides: 1. Germline lookup yields CDR1 SGHTA and CDR2 FQGNSA. The CDR3 DNA sequence: TGTGCCAGCAGCTTGACTAGCGGGAGATACAATGAGCAGTTCTTC. It yields the protein CASSLTSGRYNEQFF. The complete variable domain, with remaining parts taken from reference TRBV7-2 and TRBJ2-1, reads GAGVSQSPSNKVTEKGKDVELRCDPISGHTALYWYRQSLGQGLEFLIYFQGNSAPDKSGLPSDRFSAERTGGSVSTLTIQRTQQEDSAVYLCASSLTSGRYNEQFFGPGTRLTVL.

The CDR3 region has the DNA TGTGCCATCAGTGAGTCTGTTTCCTCTGGGGCCAACGTCCTGACTTTC. Amino acids: CAISESVSSGANVLTF. The rearrangement links TRBV10-3 to TRBJ2-6, with D unresolved. Trimming stripped 0 bases from V and 0 bases from J, with 6 bases between. There are 16 residues in the CDR3. Germline CDR1 reads ENHRY; CDR2 reads SYGVKD.

This rearrangement joins TRBV4-2 to TRBJ1-3, with a tentative D call TRBD1 (5 bases). V was shortened by 4 bases and J by 4 bases, with 14 bases between the two germline ends. Germline loops: CDR1 LGHNA, CDR2 YNFKEQ. This CDR3 has 15 residues. CDR3 bases: TGTGCCAGCAGCCGCCTCCGGGACGGGGGAAACACCATATATTTT. This codes for CASSRLRDGGNTIYF.

This clone was counted between two and nine times. This sequence joins TRBV7-3 and TRBJ1-2; 10 nucleotides line up with TRBD1. Germline trimming cut 2 bases from V and 3 bases from J; bases unmatched to any gene: 3. This CDR3 has 15 amino acids. Germline-derived CDR1 and CDR2 are SGHTA and FQGTGA. The CDR3 loop reads CASSLAGTGDYGYTF. CDR3 sequence (DNA): TGTGCCAGCAGCTTAGCCGGGACAGGGGACTATGGCTACACCTTC.

This clone was recorded once. The chain couples TRBV5-1 to TRBJ2-5, with D perhaps being TRBD1 or TRBD2 (6 bases each). Trimming cost V 4 bases and J 5 bases, with 18 bases left between them. Per germline, CDR1 SGHRS and CDR2 YFSETQ. The CDR3 loop spans 15 amino acids. The chain's CDR3 is CASSLGGRTEETQYF. The CDR3 nucleotides are TGCGCCAGCAGCCTGGGGGGCAGGACGGAGGAGACCCAGTACTTC. The whole variable domain, filled in from reference TRBV5-1 and TRBJ2-5, reads KAGVTQTPRYLIKTRGQQVTLSCSPISGHRSVSWYQQTPGQGLQFLFEYFSETQRNKGNFPGRFSGRQFSNSRSEMNVSTLELGDSALYLCASSLGGRTEETQYFGPGTRLLVL.

The chain has TRBV18 and TRBJ2-2; D might be TRBD1 (6 bases). V lost 4 bases and J 0 bases, leaving 12 bases between the germline ends. This CDR3 is built from 16 residues. CDR1 is KGHSH and CDR2 is LQKENI in the germline V gene. The CDR3 sequence: CASSQRQVANTGELFF. In DNA form, the CDR3 reads TGTGCCAGCTCACAGAGACAGGTCGCGAACACCGGGGAGCTGTTTTTT.

The chain uses TRBV5-6 and TRBJ2-2; D call uncertain. The germline V gene encodes CDR1 SGHDT and CDR2 YYEEEE. The CDR3 covers 14 residues. The V gene lost 0 bases and the J gene lost 2 bases, with 5 bases spanning the gap. This chain's CDR3 is CASSLAGNTGELFF. In DNA, the CDR3 is TGTGCCAGCAGCTTGGCCGGAAACACCGGGGAGCTGTTTTTT.

The chain uses TRBV10-3 and TRBJ2-5; 14 bases map to TRBD2. This CDR3 contains 17 residues. Germline V gene lookup returns CDR1 ENHRY and CDR2 SYGVKD. The V and J ends lost 6 bases and 3 bases, in that order; junction bases with no gene match: 9. The chain's CDR3 is CAIRRGTSGRGEETQYF. CDR3 sequence (DNA): TGTGCCATCAGGAGGGGGACTAGCGGGAGAGGGGAAGAGACCCAGTACTTC.

The chain links TRBV7-8 to TRBJ2-7; no definite D call. V lost 1 base and J lost 0, with 10 bases in between. The germline CDR1 and CDR2 sequences are SGHVS and FQNEAQ. This CDR3 contains 15 residues. In nucleotides, the CDR3 is TGTGCCAGCAGCTTAGATCTAATTAGCTCCTACGAGCAGTACTTC. This codes for CASSLDLISSYEQYF.

A few counts support this clone. This rearrangement joins TRBV10-3 to TRBJ1-2, with D unclear. The CDR3 runs 12 residues. Germline V CDR1 and CDR2: ENHRY, SYGVKD. V lost 6 bases to trimming and J lost 8 bases, with 13 bases between them. In DNA form, the CDR3 reads TGTGCCATCAGCGGGTTCAGAGAGGGCTACACCTTC. Encoded protein: CAISGFREGYTF.

This chain joins TRBV27 and TRBJ1-4; D remains ambiguous. Germline-derived CDR1 and CDR2 are MNHEY and SMNVEV (reference sequence). V dropped 3 bases and J dropped 0 bases, with 5 bases sitting between them. CDR3 length equals 14 residues. The CDR3 spells CASSFTTTNEKLFF. In nucleotides, the CDR3 is TGTGCCAGCAGTTTCACCACAACTAATGAAAAACTGTTTTTT.

The chain has TRBV11-2 and TRBJ2-7; 9 nucleotides align to TRBD1. The CDR3 contains 15 residues. Germline V gene sequence: CDR1 SGHAT, CDR2 FQNNGV. After removal of 2 bases from V and 4 bases from J, the junction contained 6 bases not matched to a gene. Written as DNA, the CDR3 is TGTGCCAGCAGCTTAATCCGGGACAGGGAGTACGAGCAGTACTTC. Its translation: CASSLIRDREYEQYF.

The J gene is TRBJ1-2, the V gene TRBV13, with 7 bases identical to TRBD1. Germline trimming cut 6 bases from V and 4 bases from J; bases unmatched to any gene: 5. CDR3 length: 13 amino acids. CDR1 and CDR2 from the germline V gene are PRHDT and FYEKMQ (reference sequence). The CDR3 sequence: CASSQDRSYGYTF. CDR3 nucleotides: TGTGCCAGCAGTCAGGACAGGTCCTATGGCTACACCTTC.